This T cell receptor (beta chain) is drawn from a study of identical twins. Study-level points and caveats: The study found weaker excess twin sharing in beta out-of-frame sequences.

TCRdb reprocessed the 5' RACE reads with MiXCR, giving one entry per CDR3 protein. The sample yields hundreds of thousands of distinct CDR3 sequences, 9% to 15% seen once. In this sample, this clonotype turned up many times. The target antigen is unknown. Another study also made use of these data, one on yellow fever vaccine responses in identical twins.

The specimen sequenced was PBMCs. The origin of this receptor is a young woman in good health.

CDR3 in DNA: TGTGCCAGCAGTTCCGGCAGTTCGGGGACAGATACGCAGTATTTT. Translating it yields CASSSGSSGTDTQYF. This chain uses TRBV28 with TRBJ2-3; D might be TRBD2 (5 bases). Trimming took 4 bases from V and 3 from J, leaving 14 bases between them. The V gene's germline CDR1 is MDHEN and CDR2 SYDVKM. The CDR3 runs 15 residues. Combining the CDR3 with reference TRBV28 and TRBJ2-3 gives the whole variable domain DVKVTQSSRYLVKRTGEKVFLECVQDMDHENMFWYRQDPGLGLRLIYFSYDVKMKEKGDIPEGYSVSREKKERFSLILESASTNQTSMYLCASSSGSSGTDTQYFGPGTRLTVL.